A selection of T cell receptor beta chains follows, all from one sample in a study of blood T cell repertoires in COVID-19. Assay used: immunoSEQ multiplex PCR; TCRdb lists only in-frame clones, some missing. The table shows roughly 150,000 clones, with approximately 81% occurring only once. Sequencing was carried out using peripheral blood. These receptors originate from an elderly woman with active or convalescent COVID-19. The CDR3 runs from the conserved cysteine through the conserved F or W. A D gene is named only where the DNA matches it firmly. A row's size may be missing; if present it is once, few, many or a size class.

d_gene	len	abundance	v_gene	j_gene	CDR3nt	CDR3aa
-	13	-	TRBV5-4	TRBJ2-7	TGTGCCAGCAGCAGATCGGAGGGATACGAGCAGTACTTC	CASSRSEGYEQYF
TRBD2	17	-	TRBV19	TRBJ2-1	TGTGCCAGTAGCAAACTAGCGGGGGGGTACTCCTACAATGAGCAGTTCTTC	CASSKLAGGYSYNEQFF
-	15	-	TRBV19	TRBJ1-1	TGTGCCAGTAGTATACAGGGAATCATGAACACTGAAGCTTTCTTT	CASSIQGIMNTEAFF
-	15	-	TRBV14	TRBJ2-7	TGTGCCAGCAGCCGCAGGGCACCCGGACGCTACGAGCAGTACTTC	CASSRRAPGRYEQYF
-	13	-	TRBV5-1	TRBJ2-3	TGCGCCAGCAGCTTGGACGTAGCAGATACGCAGTATTTT	CASSLDVADTQYF
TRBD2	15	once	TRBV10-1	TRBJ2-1	TGCGCCAGCAGTCAGGGACTAGTCTCCTACAATGAGCAGTTCTTC	CASSQGLVSYNEQFF
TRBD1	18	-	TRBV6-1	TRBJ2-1	TGTGCCAGCAGTGAACCTACAAAGCAGGGGGCAGGGCTCAATGAGCAGTTCTTC	CASSEPTKQGAGLNEQFF
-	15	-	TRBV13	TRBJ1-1	TGTGCCAGCAGCTCGTCTTGGGCCCGTGACACTGAAGCTTTCTTT	CASSSSWARDTEAFF
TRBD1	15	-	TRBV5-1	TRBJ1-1	TGCGCCAGCAGTTCGGACAGGTGGGGAAACACTGAAGCTTTCTTT	CASSSDRWGNTEAFF
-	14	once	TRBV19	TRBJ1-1	TGTGCCAGTAGTATTCAAACCGGGGGCACTGAAGCTTTCTTT	CASSIQTGGTEAFF
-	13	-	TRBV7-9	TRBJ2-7	TGTGCCAGCAGCTTATACGAGTCGGGCGAGCAGTACTTC	CASSLYESGEQYF
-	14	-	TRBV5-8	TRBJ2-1	TGTGCCAGCAGCTTTCGTGACAGATACAATGAGCAGTTCTTC	CASSFRDRYNEQFF
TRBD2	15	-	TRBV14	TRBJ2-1	TGTGCCAGCAGCCAAGGCGGGAGCGGTTCCAATGAGCAGTTCTTC	CASSQGGSGSNEQFF
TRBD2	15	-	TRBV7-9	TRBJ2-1	TGTGCCAGCGCGTCGGGCGGGGGAATCTACAATGAGCAGTTCTTC	CASASGGGIYNEQFF
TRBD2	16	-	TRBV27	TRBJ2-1	TGTGCCAGCAGTTTTGGCCTAGAAGCGGGAAGAAATGAGCAGTTCTTC	CASSFGLEAGRNEQFF
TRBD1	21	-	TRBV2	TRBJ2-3	TGTGCCAGCAGGAGACTGATGCCGGGACAGGGGGCTTCGTTGGTCACAGATACGCAGTATTTT	CASRRLMPGQGASLVTDTQYF
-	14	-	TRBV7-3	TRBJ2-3	TGTGCCAGCAGCCCGCGGACGGGGGCAGATACGCAGTATTTT	CASSPRTGADTQYF
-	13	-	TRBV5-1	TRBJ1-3	TGCGCCAGCAGCTCGGACATCGGAAACACCATATATTTT	CASSSDIGNTIYF
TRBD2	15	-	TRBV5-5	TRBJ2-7	TGTGCCAGCAGCTTGACGCAGCGGGAGGGCCCCGAGCAGTACTTC	CASSLTQREGPEQYF
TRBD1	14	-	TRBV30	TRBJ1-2	TGTGCCTGGATGTACACAGGGGCGAAGAATGGCTACACCTTC	CAWMYTGAKNGYTF
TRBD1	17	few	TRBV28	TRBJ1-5	TGTGCCAGCAGCGGGACAGGACGAGGACTTAGCAATCAGCCCCAGCATTTT	CASSGTGRGLSNQPQHF
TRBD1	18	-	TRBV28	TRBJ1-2	TGTGCCAGCAGTTTACCTACAGGGGGCGCTCTAATTAACTATGGCTACACCTTC	CASSLPTGGALINYGYTF
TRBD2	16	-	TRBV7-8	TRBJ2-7	TGTGCCAGCAGCTTAGCCCCCGGAGCGGGAGGGGACGAGCAGTACTTC	CASSLAPGAGGDEQYF
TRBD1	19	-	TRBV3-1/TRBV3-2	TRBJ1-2	TGTGCCAGCAGCCAATGGCAACGGACAGGGGGCAAGGGTAACTATGGCTACACCTTC	CASSQWQRTGGKGNYGYTF
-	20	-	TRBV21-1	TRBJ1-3	TGTGCCAGCAGCATCCGGGACTCACCTCCAAGTACGAGCTCTGGAAACACCATATATTTT	CASSIRDSPPSTSSGNTIYF
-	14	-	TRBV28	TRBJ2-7	TGTGCCAGCAGTTCTTACTCGACAGAGTACGAGCAGTACTTC	CASSSYSTEYEQYF
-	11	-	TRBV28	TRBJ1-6	TGTGCCAGCAGTTTTGAGTCACCCCTCCACTTT	CASSFESPLHF
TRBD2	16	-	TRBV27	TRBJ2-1	TGTGCCAGCAGTCCACCGGGACTAGCGATTTACAATGAGCAGTTCTTC	CASSPPGLAIYNEQFF
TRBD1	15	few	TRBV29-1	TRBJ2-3	TGCAGCGTTGATAAATGGACAGGGGGCGCGGATACGCAGTATTTT	CSVDKWTGGADTQYF
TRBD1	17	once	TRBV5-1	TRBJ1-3	TGCGCCAGTTCGTCCCGGGACAGGGGGCTGAGTGGAAACACCATATATTTT	CASSSRDRGLSGNTIYF
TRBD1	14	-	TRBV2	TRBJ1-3	TGTGCCAGCAGTTACACAGGGGCTGGAAACACCATATATTTT	CASSYTGAGNTIYF
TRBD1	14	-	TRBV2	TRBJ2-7	TGTGCCAGCAGCGGGACAGGCCCCCCCTACGAGCAGTACTTC	CASSGTGPPYEQYF
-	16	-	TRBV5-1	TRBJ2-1	TGCGCCAGCAGCTTGGCATCCCAACGTAATAGCAATGAGCAGTTCTTC	CASSLASQRNSNEQFF
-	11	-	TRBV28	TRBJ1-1	TGTGCCAGCAGTTTATTCGCTGAAGCTTTCTTT	CASSLFAEAFF
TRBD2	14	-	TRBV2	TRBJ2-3	TGTGCCAGCAGTGGGGAGGGAAGCACAGATACGCAGTATTTT	CASSGEGSTDTQYF
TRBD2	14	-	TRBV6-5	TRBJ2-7	TGTGCCAGGCCCCGGACTAGCGAGCCCTACGAGCAGTACTTC	CARPRTSEPYEQYF
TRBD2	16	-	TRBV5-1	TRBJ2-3	TGCGCCAGCAGCTCCCTACTAGCGGGAGACGCAGATACGCAGTATTTT	CASSSLLAGDADTQYF
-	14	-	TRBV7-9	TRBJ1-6	TGTGCCAGCAGCTTAGTGAACAGTAATTCACCCCTCCACTTT	CASSLVNSNSPLHF
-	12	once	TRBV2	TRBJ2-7	TGTGCCAGCAGGAGCGGGCCGTACGAGCAGTACTTC	CASRSGPYEQYF
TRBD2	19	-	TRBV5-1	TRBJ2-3	TGCGCCAGCAGCTGGCCCACTAGCGGGAGGGTTAGTGTCGCAGATACGCAGTATTTT	CASSWPTSGRVSVADTQYF
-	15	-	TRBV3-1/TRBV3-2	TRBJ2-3	TGTGCCAGCAGCCAAGATCCGGGTCGGAGAGTTACGCAGTATTTT	CASSQDPGRRVTQYF
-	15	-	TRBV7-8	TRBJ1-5	TGTGCCAGCAGCTTAGTAGCGGGTAGGGATCAGCCCCAGCATTTT	CASSLVAGRDQPQHF
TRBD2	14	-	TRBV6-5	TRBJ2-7	TGTGCCAGCAGGACTAGCGGGAGGGAGTACGAGCAGTACTTC	CASRTSGREYEQYF
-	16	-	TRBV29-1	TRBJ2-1	TGCAGCGTTGAAGTCGGGACTGGAGTGCTCTACAATGAGCAGTTCTTC	CSVEVGTGVLYNEQFF
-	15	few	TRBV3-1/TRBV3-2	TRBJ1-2	TGTGCCAGCAGCCATTATGTAGCGGGGAACTATGGCTACACCTTC	CASSHYVAGNYGYTF
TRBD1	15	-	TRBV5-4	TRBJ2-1	TGTGCCAGCAGCTTACAGGGGGAATCCTACAATGAGCAGTTCTTC	CASSLQGESYNEQFF
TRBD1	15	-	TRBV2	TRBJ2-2	TGTGCCAGCAGCAACCGGGACAGGGTAACCGGGGAGCTGTTTTTT	CASSNRDRVTGELFF